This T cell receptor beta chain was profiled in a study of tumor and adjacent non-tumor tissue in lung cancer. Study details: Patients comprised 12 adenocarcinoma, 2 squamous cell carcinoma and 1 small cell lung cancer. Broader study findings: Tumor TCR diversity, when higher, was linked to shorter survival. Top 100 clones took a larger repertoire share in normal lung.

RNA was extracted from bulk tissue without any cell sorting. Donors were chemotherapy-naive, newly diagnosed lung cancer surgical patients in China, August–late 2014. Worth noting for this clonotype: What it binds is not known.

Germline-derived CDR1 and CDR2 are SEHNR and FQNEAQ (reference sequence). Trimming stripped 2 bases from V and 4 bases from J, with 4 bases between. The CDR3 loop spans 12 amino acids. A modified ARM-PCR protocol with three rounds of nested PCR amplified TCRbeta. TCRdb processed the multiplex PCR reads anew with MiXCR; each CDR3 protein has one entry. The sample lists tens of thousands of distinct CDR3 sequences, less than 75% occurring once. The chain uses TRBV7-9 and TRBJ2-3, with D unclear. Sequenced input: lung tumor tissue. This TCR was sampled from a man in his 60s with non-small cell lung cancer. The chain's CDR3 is CASSLRADTQYF. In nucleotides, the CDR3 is TGTGCCAGCAGCTTAAGGGCAGATACGCAGTATTTT.